A selection of T cell receptor beta chains follows, all from one sample in a study of CD8+CD57+ T cells in acquired aplastic anemia. TCRdb redid the calling of the reads with MiXCR, one entry per CDR3 protein. The data contain around 290,000 distinct CDR3 sequences, under 60% of them seen just once; the ten biggest clones take up under 1.5%. The sequenced sample was sorted CD4+, CD8+, or CD8+CD57+ T cells (not recorded which) from PBMCs. These receptors were taken from a human donor with aplastic anemia. The CDR3 runs from the conserved cysteine through the conserved F or W. The D gene is left open where the match is weak. Clone size is shown for a subset of rows, as once, few, many or a class of expanded clone.

v_gene: TRBV19
j_gene: TRBJ2-5
abundance: NA
d_gene: NA
CDR3aa: CASRRSIAVTQETQYF
CDR3nt: TGTGCCAGTAGAAGGTCAATAGCGGTGACCCAAGAGACCCAGTACTTC

v_gene: TRBV24-1
j_gene: TRBJ2-2
abundance: NA
d_gene: NA
CDR3aa: CATSDSGGNTGELFF
CDR3nt: TGTGCCACCAGTGATAGTGGGGGAAACACCGGGGAGCTGTTTTTT

v_gene: TRBV20-1
j_gene: TRBJ2-7
abundance: few
d_gene: TRBD2
CDR3aa: CSVTGTSGYEQYF
CDR3nt: TGCAGTGTTACCGGGACTAGCGGATACGAGCAGTACTTC

v_gene: TRBV6-5
j_gene: TRBJ2-6
abundance: many
d_gene: NA
CDR3aa: CASYDLTGGISGANVLTF
CDR3nt: TGTGCCAGCTACGATCTGACGGGGGGCATATCTGGGGCCAACGTCCTGACTTTC

v_gene: TRBV11-3
j_gene: TRBJ1-2
abundance: NA
d_gene: NA
CDR3aa: CASRSGRTEAGNTF
CDR3nt: TGTGCCAGCAGATCCGGGCGGACAGAGGCTGGAAACACCTTC

v_gene: TRBV2
j_gene: TRBJ2-1
abundance: NA
d_gene: NA
CDR3aa: CASRQGGYNEQFF
CDR3nt: TGTGCCAGCCGACAGGGAGGCTACAATGAGCAGTTCTTC

v_gene: TRBV9
j_gene: TRBJ2-3
abundance: NA
d_gene: NA
CDR3aa: CASSPRTGGGDTQYF
CDR3nt: TGTGCCAGCAGCCCACGGACAGGAGGGGGAGATACGCAGTATTTT

v_gene: TRBV5-1
j_gene: TRBJ1-2
abundance: NA
d_gene: NA
CDR3aa: CASSQASDNYGYTF
CDR3nt: TGCGCCAGCAGCCAGGCCTCGGATAACTATGGCTACACCTTC

v_gene: TRBV20-1
j_gene: TRBJ1-1
abundance: NA
d_gene: NA
CDR3aa: CSAVGQNTEAFF
CDR3nt: TGCAGTGCCGTGGGACAAAACACTGAAGCTTTCTTT

v_gene: TRBV19
j_gene: TRBJ1-6
abundance: once
d_gene: NA
CDR3aa: CASKFEATANSPLHF
CDR3nt: TGTGCCAGTAAGTTCGAGGCCACCGCAAATTCACCCCTCCACTTT

v_gene: TRBV24-1
j_gene: TRBJ2-2
abundance: few
d_gene: NA
CDR3aa: CATSDQNTGELFF
CDR3nt: TGTGCCACCTCCGACCAGAACACCGGGGAGCTGTTTTTT

v_gene: TRBV19
j_gene: TRBJ2-6
abundance: NA
d_gene: NA
CDR3aa: CASGPYSGANVLTF
CDR3nt: TGTGCCAGTGGACCGTACTCTGGGGCCAACGTCCTGACTTTC

v_gene: TRBV9
j_gene: TRBJ2-1
abundance: NA
d_gene: TRBD2
CDR3aa: CASSETSGKTNEQFF
CDR3nt: TGTGCCAGCAGTGAGACTAGCGGGAAAACCAATGAGCAGTTCTTC

v_gene: TRBV20-1
j_gene: TRBJ1-5
abundance: many
d_gene: NA
CDR3aa: CSALVIQGFQPQHF
CDR3nt: TGCAGTGCTCTCGTAATTCAGGGATTCCAGCCCCAGCATTTT

v_gene: TRBV6-6
j_gene: TRBJ2-3
abundance: NA
d_gene: TRBD1
CDR3aa: CASSSQGADTQYF
CDR3nt: TGTGCCAGCAGTTCGCAGGGGGCAGATACGCAGTATTTT

v_gene: TRBV29-1
j_gene: TRBJ2-7
abundance: NA
d_gene: NA
CDR3aa: CSVGGPAGDEQYF
CDR3nt: TGCAGCGTGGGGGGTCCGGCGGGCGACGAGCAGTACTTC

v_gene: TRBV5-6
j_gene: TRBJ2-7
abundance: few
d_gene: TRBD2
CDR3aa: CASFSGGSHEQYF
CDR3nt: TGTGCCAGCTTTTCGGGGGGAAGCCACGAGCAGTACTTC

v_gene: TRBV9
j_gene: TRBJ2-7
abundance: once
d_gene: TRBD2
CDR3aa: CASSVGLAGDRYEQYF
CDR3nt: TGTGCCAGCAGCGTAGGACTAGCGGGAGATCGCTACGAGCAGTACTTC

v_gene: TRBV11-3
j_gene: TRBJ2-3
abundance: NA
d_gene: TRBD2
CDR3aa: CASSSGTSVSTDTQYF
CDR3nt: TGTGCCAGTAGTAGTGGGACTAGCGTTAGCACAGATACGCAGTATTTT

v_gene: TRBV12-3/TRBV12-4
j_gene: TRBJ1-2
abundance: NA
d_gene: NA
CDR3aa: CASTSDRVHYGYTF
CDR3nt: TGTGCCAGCACCTCCGATCGGGTCCACTATGGCTACACCTTC

v_gene: TRBV6-5
j_gene: TRBJ2-3
abundance: NA
d_gene: NA
CDR3aa: CASSENNEQYF
CDR3nt: TGTGCCAGCTCAGAGAACAATGAGCAGTATTTT

v_gene: TRBV5-6
j_gene: TRBJ2-1
abundance: many
d_gene: NA
CDR3aa: CASSRGVEQFF
CDR3nt: TGTGCCAGCAGCCGGGGAGTCGAGCAGTTCTTC

v_gene: TRBV20-1
j_gene: TRBJ1-5
abundance: many
d_gene: NA
CDR3aa: CSARQGSGNQPQHF
CDR3nt: TGCAGTGCTAGACAGGGTAGTGGCAATCAGCCCCAGCATTTT

v_gene: TRBV6-5
j_gene: TRBJ2-1
abundance: many
d_gene: NA
CDR3aa: CASSYSSESYNEQFF
CDR3nt: TGTGCCAGCAGTTACAGTAGCGAATCCTACAATGAGCAGTTCTTC

v_gene: TRBV4-3
j_gene: TRBJ1-4
abundance: NA
d_gene: NA
CDR3aa: CASSQEIQGLGEKLFF
CDR3nt: TGCGCCAGCAGCCAGGAGATACAGGGTTTGGGTGAAAAACTGTTTTTT

v_gene: TRBV7-9
j_gene: TRBJ2-7
abundance: NA
d_gene: NA
CDR3aa: CASSSSGVSYEQYF
CDR3nt: TGTGCCAGCAGCTCTTCAGGAGTTTCCTACGAGCAGTACTTC

v_gene: TRBV4-1
j_gene: TRBJ2-7
abundance: NA
d_gene: TRBD1
CDR3aa: CASSLTGEAHEQYF
CDR3nt: TGCGCCAGCAGCCTGACAGGGGAGGCCCACGAGCAGTACTTC

v_gene: TRBV15
j_gene: TRBJ2-7
abundance: many
d_gene: TRBD1
CDR3aa: CATRDRQGITYEQYF
CDR3nt: TGTGCCACCAGAGACAGACAGGGAATAACCTACGAGCAGTACTTC

v_gene: TRBV5-5
j_gene: TRBJ1-1
abundance: NA
d_gene: NA
CDR3aa: CASSFTSEAFF
CDR3nt: TGTGCCAGCAGCTTTACATCTGAAGCTTTCTTT

v_gene: TRBV10-3
j_gene: TRBJ2-5
abundance: many
d_gene: TRBD1
CDR3aa: CAISDGQGQTQYF
CDR3nt: TGTGCCATCAGTGACGGACAGGGTCAAACCCAGTACTTC

v_gene: TRBV5-4
j_gene: TRBJ2-1
abundance: NA
d_gene: NA
CDR3aa: CASSAGGGLGEQFF
CDR3nt: TGTGCCAGCAGCGCCGGTGGCGGGTTGGGTGAGCAGTTCTTC

v_gene: TRBV29-1
j_gene: TRBJ2-3
abundance: many
d_gene: TRBD2
CDR3aa: CSVEMLAGITDTQYF
CDR3nt: TGCAGCGTTGAAATGCTAGCGGGGATCACAGATACGCAGTATTTT

v_gene: TRBV29-1
j_gene: TRBJ2-1
abundance: few
d_gene: NA
CDR3aa: CSVEPGLNEQFF
CDR3nt: TGCAGCGTTGAACCTGGCCTCAATGAGCAGTTCTTC

v_gene: TRBV20-1
j_gene: TRBJ1-2
abundance: NA
d_gene: NA
CDR3aa: CSARDGGPNYGYTF
CDR3nt: TGCAGTGCTAGAGACGGGGGACCAAACTATGGCTACACCTTC

v_gene: TRBV10-2
j_gene: TRBJ2-5
abundance: once
d_gene: TRBD2
CDR3aa: CASSDAGGRWETQYF
CDR3nt: TGCGCCAGCAGTGATGCGGGGGGAAGGTGGGAGACCCAGTACTTC

v_gene: TRBV5-1
j_gene: TRBJ2-5
abundance: many
d_gene: TRBD2
CDR3aa: CASRGTTNQETQYF
CDR3nt: TGCGCCAGCAGAGGGACTACCAACCAAGAGACCCAGTACTTC

v_gene: TRBV7-3
j_gene: TRBJ1-1
abundance: NA
d_gene: NA
CDR3aa: CASSLAGQGGEAFF
CDR3nt: TGTGCCAGCAGCTTAGCGGGCCAGGGCGGTGAAGCTTTCTTT

v_gene: TRBV7-9
j_gene: TRBJ1-4
abundance: few
d_gene: TRBD1
CDR3aa: CASSTDRGREKLFF
CDR3nt: TGTGCCAGCAGCACGGACAGGGGGCGTGAAAAACTGTTTTTT

v_gene: TRBV4-1
j_gene: TRBJ1-6
abundance: once
d_gene: NA
CDR3aa: CASSYPRTNNSPLHF
CDR3nt: TGCGCCAGCAGCTATCCCAGGACAAATAATTCACCCCTCCACTTT

v_gene: TRBV4-1
j_gene: TRBJ1-5
abundance: many
d_gene: TRBD1
CDR3aa: CASSQGQGAGQPQHF
CDR3nt: TGCGCCAGCAGCCAGGGACAGGGGGCTGGACAGCCCCAGCATTTT

v_gene: TRBV20-1
j_gene: TRBJ2-3
abundance: NA
d_gene: NA
CDR3aa: CSASPLRGQKDTQYF
CDR3nt: TGCAGTGCTAGCCCCCTGAGGGGACAAAAGGATACGCAGTATTTT

v_gene: TRBV6-5
j_gene: TRBJ2-2
abundance: many
d_gene: NA
CDR3aa: CASSYTLAGELFF
CDR3nt: TGTGCCAGCAGTTACACACTAGCCGGGGAGCTGTTTTTT

v_gene: TRBV10-3
j_gene: TRBJ2-5
abundance: NA
d_gene: NA
CDR3aa: CAISYTRGDHAETQYF
CDR3nt: TGTGCCATCAGTTACACTAGAGGGGACCACGCAGAGACCCAGTACTTC

v_gene: TRBV29-1
j_gene: TRBJ2-1
abundance: NA
d_gene: TRBD2
CDR3aa: CSSDSGSSIYNEQFF
CDR3nt: TGCAGCTCCGATAGCGGGAGTAGTATCTACAATGAGCAGTTCTTC

v_gene: TRBV25-1
j_gene: TRBJ1-1
abundance: many
d_gene: TRBD1
CDR3aa: CASRQGALGAFF
CDR3nt: TGTGCCAGCAGACAGGGGGCCCTCGGGGCTTTCTTT

v_gene: TRBV20-1
j_gene: TRBJ1-2
abundance: NA
d_gene: NA
CDR3aa: CSAKEGGYGYTF
CDR3nt: TGCAGTGCTAAGGAGGGCGGCTATGGCTACACCTTC

v_gene: TRBV15
j_gene: TRBJ1-1
abundance: many
d_gene: NA
CDR3aa: CATSRDGPFPAFF
CDR3nt: TGTGCCACCAGCAGAGATGGCCCCTTCCCAGCTTTCTTT

v_gene: TRBV6-1
j_gene: TRBJ2-6
abundance: many
d_gene: NA
CDR3aa: CASSGGSGANVLTF
CDR3nt: TGTGCCAGCAGTGGGGGCTCTGGGGCCAACGTCCTGACTTTC

v_gene: TRBV12-3/TRBV12-4
j_gene: TRBJ2-3
abundance: NA
d_gene: TRBD2
CDR3aa: CASSRTSENTDTQYF
CDR3nt: TGTGCCAGCAGCCGGACTAGCGAGAACACAGATACGCAGTATTTT

v_gene: TRBV12-3/TRBV12-4
j_gene: TRBJ1-5
abundance: NA
d_gene: TRBD1
CDR3aa: CASSLNGRGLQPQHF
CDR3nt: TGTGCCAGCAGTTTAAATGGCAGGGGGCTTCAGCCCCAGCATTTT

v_gene: TRBV4-1
j_gene: TRBJ1-6
abundance: NA
d_gene: TRBD1
CDR3aa: CASSQVLDRDNSPLHF
CDR3nt: TGCGCCAGCAGCCAAGTTTTGGACAGGGATAATTCACCCCTCCACTTT

v_gene: TRBV9
j_gene: TRBJ2-3
abundance: NA
d_gene: TRBD1
CDR3aa: CASSLRSGDRGIDTQYF
CDR3nt: TGTGCCAGCAGCTTAAGGAGTGGGGACAGGGGTATCGATACGCAGTATTTT

v_gene: TRBV6-6
j_gene: TRBJ2-7
abundance: few
d_gene: NA
CDR3aa: CASSYHPGGGEQYF
CDR3nt: TGTGCCAGCAGTTATCATCCAGGAGGGGGCGAGCAGTACTTC

v_gene: TRBV5-1
j_gene: TRBJ2-5
abundance: many
d_gene: NA
CDR3aa: CASMLDGSSGTQYF
CDR3nt: TGCGCCAGCATGCTGGACGGCTCCTCAGGGACCCAGTACTTC